These T cell receptor beta chains were read from a single sample in a study of tumor-infiltrating lymphocytes in primary liver carcinoma. MiXCR was run by TCRdb on the multiplex PCR reads, yielding one entry per CDR3 protein. The data hold about 70,000 distinct CDR3 sequences, with roughly 69% observed a single time. Sequencing was carried out using liver tumor tissue from sampling region 4. These receptors came from a man aged 40-50 years with primary liver carcinoma and hepatitis B virus infection. CDR3s leave out the opening cysteine and the closing phenylalanine or tryptophan. Fields, in order: J gene, V gene, D gene, CDR3 protein. A D gene is named only where the DNA matches it firmly.

>TRBJ1-2|TRBV7-8|TRBD1
ASSWQTGNYYGYA
>TRBJ2-7|TRBV10-3|TRBD1
PISDTGSGGKYEQY
>TRBJ2-7|TRBV11-2|TRBD2
AGSLSVGLAGGGYEQY
>TRBJ2-4|TRBV6-1|NA
ASSEARALAKNIQY
>TRBJ2-3|TRBV5-6|NA
ASSLRELAGITDTQY
>TRBJ2-1|TRBV4-2|TRBD2
ASSQGSSGIYDEQF
>TRBJ2-2|TRBV7-3|NA
ASSLRQAGELF
>TRBJ2-1|TRBV5-4|NA
ASRSGFSSYNEKF
>TRBJ2-7|TRBV15|NA
APAADEQY
>TRBJ2-3|TRBV28|TRBD2
ASSLGVPSGGADTQY
>TRBJ2-7|TRBV28|TRBD1
ASSTTGTGESSYKQY
>TRBJ2-5|TRBV11-2|NA
ANSVYGAQETQY
>TRBJ1-5|TRBV29-1|TRBD1
SASQGLRNQPQH
>TRBJ2-5|TRBV11-2|TRBD2
ASGGGRDQETLY
>TRBJ2-2|TRBV10-1|NA
ASSEGGTSTGELL
>TRBJ1-1|TRBV10-3|TRBD1
AAGGVQNLEAF
>TRBJ1-5|TRBV6-2/TRBV6-3|TRBD1
ASSYYGQVNQPQH
>TRBJ2-1|TRBV29-1|NA
SVSRGSITYNEQF